This TCR beta chain was retrieved from a study of blood T cell repertoires in COVID-19. Study at large: Sources were T cells, B-cell-depleted T cells, or PBMCs; the material itself was cDNA or gDNA.

While infection was still active, Seattle patients were enrolled and then followed longitudinally. This CDR3 comprises 15 residues. The germline V gene has CDR1 SNHLY and CDR2 FYNNEI. The V end was cut by 4 bases, the J end by 0 bases, with 10 bases between. Some clones are missing from TCRdb's copy, which holds only in-frame ones; the method was immunoSEQ multiplex PCR. The repertoire holds roughly 350,000 clones, approximately 87% seen once, with over 6% in the top ten. The TCR originated in a woman aged 45-65 years with COVID-19, enrolled during active disease. Source material: peripheral blood. The chain employs TRBV2 and TRBJ2-1; a possible D gene is TRBD1 (5 bases). As DNA, the CDR3 is TGTGCCAGCAGTGGGGGCCGTAGCTCCTACAATGAGCAGTTCTTC. Protein: CASSGGRSSYNEQFF.